This T cell receptor beta chain was retrieved from a study of cytomegalovirus exposure and HLA in healthy donors (dated by TCRdb to 2016 to 2017). About the full investigation: In an earlier analysis of several hundred of the donors, 250 to 300 Gb of sequence data and some 100 million unique TCR beta sequences from about 180 million T cells were reported. An early release that covered fewer than 750 HLA-typed donors contained approximately 300 gigabases of sequencing data and 65 million to 100 million unique TCR sequences. Among the approximately 400 genotyped donors, about 83% belonged to the genetic ancestry cluster associated with self-reported Caucasian donors. The study aimed to test whether signatures of past pathogen exposure could be identified by cataloging public T cell receptors. The T cell repertoires of some 670 subjects were profiled by immunosequencing and related to cytomegalovirus serostatus. A separate validation cohort of roughly 110 different subjects was used in addition to the 666-subject first cohort. To predict cytomegalovirus infection status, the study brought together high-throughput TCR immunosequencing, statistical association of individual TCRs with disease status, and machine learning. To study patterns of TCR occurrence, a later analysis re-analyzed previously published TCR beta repertoires from more than 550 donors and added high-resolution HLA genotyping. Rather than drawing on any new phenotypic data, the later analysis identified candidate immune exposures from TCR beta sequences and the way those sequences occurred across donors. An earlier analysis of some 500 of the donors used high-throughput TCR beta sequencing to judge whether each TCR beta V gene segment behaved as functional or pseudogenic. Donor age, sex, ethnicity and CMV serostatus were compiled alongside the repertoire data. In a later genetic analysis, genome-wide SNP genotypes for about 55% of the roughly 700 donors were used, and that subset was treated as a discovery cohort. Every repertoire in the discovery cohort had been generated on one and the same sequencing platform. HLA typing included class I and class II loci at four-digit resolution. The number of typed donors differed by locus: about 620-630 for A, B, C, DRB1 and DQB1; 500 to 550 for DQA1; roughly 600 for DPA1; and about 450 for DPB1. Four or five DR-DQ haplotypes were handled as single units for association and clustering because linkage in the cohort was strong. Among almost 400 genotyped donors of the cohort, an average of 235,054 unique TCR beta nucleotide sequences were sequenced per donor, about a sixth of them non-productive. Study-wide findings and limitations: In a later analysis, several top co-occurrence clusters were reported to appear linked to parvovirus B19, influenza, CMV and Epstein-Barr virus. Across donors, most TCR sequences were observed very rarely, whereas some public TCRs were present in many individuals. A cluster of highly shared sequence variants was judged likely to represent a technical artifact of the sequencing pipeline. HLA typing was unavailable for some donors at each locus, so association tests used only the typed subset. In a later analysis, HLA-associated TCR beta chains showed more clonal expansion and lower generation probabilities than non-associated chains that were equally common. Because the 87-base-pair reads could not distinguish some IMGT-functional V segments, including TRBV6-2 and TRBV6-3, those segments were excluded. Most CMV-associated TCR beta chains appeared to be HLA-restricted in a later analysis, and the HLA associations seemed to be driven largely by CMV exposure. For the cohort, immune exposure information was limited to CMV serostatus. According to a later analysis, TCR association rates differed among HLA loci, with DRB1 alleles showing the most associated TCRs and HLA-C alleles showing the fewest. In vitro tests confirmed that a few of the cytomegalovirus-associated TCR beta chains recognize cytomegalovirus antigens. A further reported finding was that TCR beta sequences accurately predicted the HLA-A and HLA-B alleles for most subjects in the first cohort. Linkage disequilibrium might explain the correlated functional status among segregating V segments, but an unknown experimental factor could not be excluded. In a later analysis, 16,951 TCR beta sequences were associated with specific HLA alleles at a false discovery rate of 0.05. According to the authors, the approach could potentially be generalized to other disease states and immunological phenotypes. In this cohort, only TCR beta chains were sequenced, and detectable features were limited by the absence of alpha or paired-chain data. Sequencing depth was assumed to be roughly uniform across donors in the presence/absence analyses, though that assumption may not hold. Strong co-occurrence of HLA alleles, especially DR and DQ, made assigning TCR associations to individual alleles difficult. Roughly 15 rarely observed V segments, including chromosome 9 orphons, were excluded from the earlier analysis of about 500 of the donors because counts were too low. An association between a missense DCLRE1C variant and V-gene and J-gene trimming of TCR beta chains was found in a later genetic analysis and replicated in an independent cohort. According to a later genetic analysis, donors in an Asian-associated ancestry cluster had fewer N-insertions in productive TCRs than the approximately 650-donor mean. The study listed approximately 150 TCR beta chains as associated with cytomegalovirus. In an earlier analysis of approximately 590 of the donors, most TCR beta V segments appeared in productive rearrangements about 87% or about 30% of the time, broadly matching IMGT annotations. The classifier was reported to diagnose cytomegalovirus status with high specificity and sensitivity in both the original and validation cohorts.

The CDR3 runs 15 amino acids, cysteine and phenylalanine included. CDR3 DNA only is kept here, 45 bases in frame from base 1. From the germline V gene, CDR1 is SGHVS and CDR2 is FQNEAQ. Trimming removed 5 bases from V and 1 base from J, leaving 12 bases between the germline ends. The cohort comprised 666 healthy bone marrow donors. All cohort members were sampled while nominally healthy, although unrecorded immune exposures were likely present. The donor tested CMV seronegative and was one of the 352 seronegative cohort members. A peripheral blood sample was collected from each donor, and TCR beta sequencing was performed on peripheral blood mononuclear cells. The Qiagen DNeasy Blood Extraction Kit was used to extract genomic DNA from the blood cell samples. The library was generated by the immunoSEQ multiplex PCR assay. For the multiplex PCR, a mixture combining 60 forward primers for TCR Vbeta segments and 13 reverse primers for TCR Jbeta segments was used. A multiplex PCR assay on genomic DNA amplified the CDR3 region of rearranged TCR beta genes. On the Illumina HiSeq System, the amplified TCR beta libraries were sequenced as 87-base-pair reads. Turning to the authors' computational methods: In a later analysis, around 80 million unique TCR beta chains were counted across the roughly 670 repertoires, and roughly 10 million of these chains were shared by at least two donors. A nearest-neighbor algorithm error-corrected the raw reads and collapsed the reads into unique sequences, merging closely related sequences to remove PCR and sequencing errors. V, D and J gene segments were assigned by aligning CDR3 sequences to IMGT reference sequences. For a sequence to be retained, a match of at least six nucleotides was required to both a V gene segment and a J gene segment. A rearrangement was called productive if the CDR3 had no stop codons and remained in frame with V and J, and every other rearrangement was called non-productive. CDR3 was defined by IMGT convention, running from the second conserved V-encoded cysteine to the conserved J-encoded phenylalanine. The earlier analysis of about 530 of the donors excluded any sequence lacking an unambiguous match to a single V gene segment. In an earlier analysis of a few hundred of the donors, V segments were called functional above 56.7% productive rearrangements and were called segregating when the between-donor standard deviation exceeded 5%. A statistical classification framework was built for diagnosing cytomegalovirus status from the catalog of TCR beta chain sequences. In a later analysis, TCR nucleotide sequences were compared against IMGT/GENE-DB human TR gene sequences so that V and J genes could be assigned. A later analysis assigned CDR3 sequences and most-parsimonious VDJ recombination scenarios with the TCRdist pipeline. In a later analysis, each TCR beta chain was defined by its CDR3 amino acid sequence together with its V-gene family, and reads lacking a unique V-gene family were excluded. To address suspected cross-contamination and a sequencing artifact, a later analysis removed 592 highly shared, low-generation-probability nucleotide sequences. A later analysis calculated a clonal expansion index for each public chain from normalized within-repertoire ranks of inferred template counts. A later analysis computed generation probabilities with a VDJ recombination model fitted to out-of-frame rearrangements, and checked the results against IGoR. A later analysis scored TCR-TCR, TCR-HLA and TCR-CMV co-occurrence with hypergeometric tests, applying a repertoire-size bias correction to TCR pairs. False discovery rates were estimated in a later analysis by permuting HLA or CMV assignments 20 times. In a later analysis, co-occurring TCRs were grouped using DBSCAN, and TCRdist sequence similarity was added for clustering within HLA-allele-positive subsets. Repertoires with fewer than 30,000 or more than 120,000 public chains, plus five repertoires with anomalous nucleotide sharing, were excluded from co-occurrence clustering. What TCRdb holds here is the immuneACCESS table cut down to in-frame rearrangements. Part of the clones is not present; checked against another copy, under half of the missing clones reflect an unresolved V gene, and the others are unexplained. V, J and clone size reflect that table, while D and trimming were determined from the DNA. The table for this sample lists fewer than 110,000 clones. The ten largest clones capture about 3% of the sample.

Concerning this clone: Its specific antigen is unknown.

This receptor was identified in a man in his forties in good health and CMV-seronegative. Sequenced material: PBMCs. Rearrangement joined TRBV7-8 to TRBJ1-5; TRBD1 might be the D gene, on 5 matching bases. The DNA reads as follows: TGTGCCAGCAGCCCCCTCGGGGGGAGCAATCAGCCCCAGCATTTT. Its coded protein is CASSPLGGSNQPQHF.